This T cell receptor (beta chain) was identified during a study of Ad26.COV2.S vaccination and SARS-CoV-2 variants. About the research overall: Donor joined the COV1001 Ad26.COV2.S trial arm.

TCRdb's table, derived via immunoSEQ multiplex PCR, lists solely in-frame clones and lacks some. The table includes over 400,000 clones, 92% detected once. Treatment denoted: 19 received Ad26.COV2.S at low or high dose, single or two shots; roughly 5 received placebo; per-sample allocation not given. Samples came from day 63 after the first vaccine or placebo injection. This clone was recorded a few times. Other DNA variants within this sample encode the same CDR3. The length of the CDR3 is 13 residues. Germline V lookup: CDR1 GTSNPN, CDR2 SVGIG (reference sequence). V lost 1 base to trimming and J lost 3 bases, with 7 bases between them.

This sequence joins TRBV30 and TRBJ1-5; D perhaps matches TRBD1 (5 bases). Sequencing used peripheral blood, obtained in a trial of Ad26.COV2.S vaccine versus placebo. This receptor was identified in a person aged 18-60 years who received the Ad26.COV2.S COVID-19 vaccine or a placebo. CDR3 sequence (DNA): TGTGCCTGGAGTGGACAGTTCAATCAGCCCCAGCATTTT. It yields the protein CAWSGQFNQPQHF.